This TCR beta chain was recorded in a study of blood T cell repertoires in COVID-19. Overall study: The United States, Italy and Spain were the sources of the acute and convalescent COVID-19 samples.

Germline V gene sequence: CDR1 SQVTM, CDR2 ANQGSEA. V shed 4 bases and J 2 bases; nucleotides not matched to a gene: 11. CDR3 size: 16 residues. As originally analysed: By means of reference gene primer amplification, nucleated cell counts were estimated. Method: immunoSEQ multiplex PCR; TCRdb's copy keeps in-frame clones and lacks some. Clone size and the V and J calls come from that table; the DNA yielded D and trimming. The repertoire holds more than 150,000 clones, with roughly three quarters as singletons. This chain joins TRBV29-1 and TRBJ2-3, with 8 bases aligning to TRBD2. The origin of this receptor is a man between 60 and 70 years old who had been exposed to COVID-19. Material: PBMCs or T cells enriched from blood (not recorded which). CDR3 in amino acids: CSVVGRLAGTTDTQYF. The CDR3 region has the DNA TGCAGCGTTGTAGGCCGCTTAGCGGGAACCACAGATACGCAGTATTTT.